These T cell receptor beta chains were read from a single sample in a study of Tregs in tolerant kidney transplant recipients. Only in-frame clones appear in the TCRdb table, and some are missing; sequencing was by immunoSEQ multiplex PCR. The repertoire has about 68,000 clones, roughly 89% of them found once; the top ten carry around 4.5%. Material: CD4+ T cells from blood. All receptors derive from a human donor in good health. CDR3s include the opening cysteine and the closing phenylalanine or tryptophan. The D gene is left open where the match is weak. Clone size is not always given. Where it is, it says once, few, many or a class for expanded clones.

TRBV5-1	TRBJ1-2	.	.	14	CASSPKDGGYGYTF	TGCGCCAGCAGCCCTAAGGACGGCGGCTATGGCTACACCTTC
TRBV6-5	TRBJ1-1	.	.	16	CASSYSKGKKNTEAFF	TGTGCCAGCAGTTACTCGAAGGGGAAGAAGAACACTGAAGCTTTCTTT
TRBV5-6	TRBJ2-1	.	.	14	CASSLLSYYNEQFF	TGTGCCAGCAGCTTGTTAAGCTACTACAATGAGCAGTTCTTC
TRBV4-3	TRBJ1-2	.	.	15	CASSQGGLGGYGYTF	TGCGCCAGCAGCCAGGGGGGACTCGGGGGATATGGCTACACCTTC
TRBV21-1	TRBJ1-2	.	.	14	CASSNTGTAYGYTF	TGTGCCAGCAGCAATACTGGGACGGCTTATGGCTACACCTTC
TRBV4-1	TRBJ2-3	.	TRBD2	18	CASSHLPPGGGSPDTQYF	TGCGCCAGCAGCCACCTTCCCCCGGGCGGGGGATCCCCGGATACGCAGTATTTT
TRBV4-1	TRBJ1-4	.	.	12	CASSQPREKLFF	TGCGCCAGCAGCCAACCTCGGGAAAAACTGTTTTTT
TRBV5-8	TRBJ2-3	once	TRBD2	15	CASSLGLAGADTQYF	TGTGCCAGCAGCTTAGGACTAGCGGGGGCAGATACGCAGTATTTT
TRBV7-9	TRBJ1-6	.	.	14	CASSPGGANSPLHF	TGTGCCAGCAGCCCGGGGGGGGCGAATTCACCCCTCCACTTT
TRBV11-2	TRBJ2-7	.	TRBD1	17	CASSSLTGTVLSYEQYF	TGTGCCAGCAGCTCCTTGACCGGGACAGTCCTCTCCTACGAGCAGTACTTC
TRBV21-1	TRBJ2-7	.	.	11	CATPPRVWVYF	TGTGCCACCCCCCCCAGGGTGTGGGTGTACTTC
TRBV30	TRBJ2-7	.	TRBD2	15	CAWSSGLAWSYEQYF	TGTGCCTGGAGTTCCGGACTAGCTTGGTCCTACGAGCAGTACTTC
TRBV28	TRBJ2-7	.	.	14	CASSLEQGNYEQYF	TGTGCCAGCAGTTTAGAACAGGGAAACTACGAGCAGTACTTC
TRBV2	TRBJ1-3	few	TRBD1	15	CASSATGGSGNTIYF	TGTGCCAGCAGCGCGACAGGGGGCTCTGGAAACACCATATATTTT
TRBV15	TRBJ1-4	.	.	13	CATSYRTGEKLFF	TGTGCCACCAGCTACCGGACGGGTGAAAAACTGTTTTTT
TRBV9	TRBJ1-5	.	.	14	CASSVGNSNQPQHF	TGTGCCAGCAGCGTAGGTAATAGCAATCAGCCCCAGCATTTT
TRBV7-2	TRBJ2-7	.	.	14	CASSFAPGPYEQYF	TGTGCCAGCAGCTTCGCCCCGGGCCCCTACGAGCAGTACTTC
TRBV15	TRBJ2-7	.	.	12	CATSLGDYEQYF	TGTGCCACCAGCCTGGGGGATTACGAGCAGTACTTC
TRBV5-1	TRBJ1-2	.	.	16	CASSYSRQALLGGYTF	TGCGCCAGCAGTTATTCTAGACAAGCCCTCTTGGGTGGCTACACCTTC
TRBV5-1	TRBJ2-1	medium-sized	.	13	CASSFGPDNEQFF	TGCGCCAGCAGCTTCGGTCCTGACAATGAGCAGTTCTTC
TRBV30	TRBJ2-3	few	TRBD2	16	CAWSRGTSGGPDTQYF	TGTGCCTGGTCTAGGGGGACTAGCGGGGGCCCAGATACGCAGTATTTT
TRBV5-1	TRBJ2-1	.	.	15	CASSPSVSSYNEQFF	TGCGCCAGCAGTCCCAGTGTTAGCTCCTACAATGAGCAGTTCTTC
TRBV7-6	TRBJ2-5	.	.	11	CASSQQETQYF	TGTGCCAGCAGCCAGCAAGAGACCCAGTACTTC
TRBV7-3	TRBJ2-5	.	TRBD2	16	CASSLGSGRGQETQYF	TGTGCCAGCAGCTTAGGGAGCGGGAGAGGGCAGGAGACCCAGTACTTC
TRBV19	TRBJ1-1	.	.	12	CASSHGRIEAFF	TGTGCCAGTAGTCACGGACGGATTGAAGCTTTCTTT
TRBV5-1	TRBJ2-7	.	.	13	CASSLGGPAEQYF	TGCGCCAGCAGCTTGGGAGGTCCCGCCGAGCAGTACTTC
TRBV5-6	TRBJ1-1	.	TRBD1	16	CASRSRDRVGNTEAFF	TGTGCCAGCAGATCCCGGGACAGGGTGGGTAACACTGAAGCTTTCTTT
TRBV15	TRBJ1-4	.	TRBD1	14	CATTPWDRDEKLFF	TGTGCCACCACCCCCTGGGACAGGGACGAAAAACTGTTTTTT
TRBV9	TRBJ2-7	.	.	14	CASSVGTNAYEQYF	TGTGCCAGCAGCGTAGGGACAAACGCCTACGAGCAGTACTTC
TRBV7-9	TRBJ1-1	.	.	16	CASSLALTGFNTEAFF	TGTGCCAGCAGCTTAGCTCTAACAGGGTTCAACACTGAAGCTTTCTTT
TRBV19	TRBJ1-2	.	.	14	CASSIRGDPSGYTF	TGTGCCAGTAGTATAAGGGGGGACCCCAGTGGCTACACCTTC
TRBV7-3	TRBJ2-3	few	.	14	CASSFGADGDTQYF	TGTGCCAGCAGCTTCGGGGCCGACGGAGATACGCAGTATTTT
TRBV21-1	TRBJ1-2	.	.	14	CASSKDRWRYGYTF	TGTGCCAGCAGCAAGGACAGGTGGCGGTATGGCTACACCTTC
TRBV6-6	TRBJ1-4	once	.	14	CASSYREGVEKLFF	TGTGCCAGCAGTTACAGGGAGGGGGTTGAAAAACTGTTTTTT
TRBV27	TRBJ2-2	.	.	12	CASSLYGGELFF	TGTGCCAGCAGTTTATATGGCGGGGAGCTGTTTTTT
TRBV5-1	TRBJ2-2	.	TRBD2	15	CASRNSGRVVGELFF	TGCGCCAGCAGAAATAGCGGGAGAGTTGTCGGGGAGCTGTTTTTT
TRBV7-2	TRBJ1-2	once	.	14	CASSPSGQLYGYTF	TGTGCCAGCAGCCCTTCAGGGCAGCTCTATGGCTACACCTTC
TRBV2	TRBJ1-2	.	.	14	CASAAGSVNYGYTF	TGTGCCAGCGCGGCTGGGAGTGTTAACTATGGCTACACCTTC
TRBV6-6	TRBJ1-5	.	TRBD1	15	CASSRESTGVQPQHF	TGTGCCAGCAGTAGGGAGTCAACAGGGGTCCAGCCCCAGCATTTT
TRBV19	TRBJ1-2	.	.	14	CASSIRPSDYGYTF	TGTGCCAGTAGTATAAGGCCTAGCGACTATGGCTACACCTTC
TRBV19	TRBJ1-6	.	TRBD1	13	CASGGQVNSPLHF	TGTGCCAGTGGAGGACAGGTTAATTCACCCCTCCACTTT
TRBV5-6	TRBJ2-5	.	TRBD2	18	CASSLVLAGGVNQETQYF	TGTGCCAGCAGCTTGGTTCTGGCCGGGGGGGTAAACCAAGAGACCCAGTACTTC
TRBV30	TRBJ1-6	.	.	15	CAWSAGGFGDSPLHF	TGTGCCTGGAGTGCCGGGGGATTTGGGGATTCACCCCTCCACTTT
TRBV30	TRBJ1-2	.	.	14	CAWSVRGRHYGYTF	TGTGCCTGGAGTGTTCGGGGGAGGCACTATGGCTACACCTTC
TRBV19	TRBJ1-2	.	.	14	CASSEHREGGGYTF	TGTGCCAGTAGTGAACACAGGGAAGGGGGTGGCTACACCTTC
TRBV6-1	TRBJ2-3	.	.	13	CASRKLKADTQYF	TGTGCCAGCAGGAAGCTCAAGGCAGATACGCAGTATTTT
TRBV6-6	TRBJ1-2	.	TRBD1	12	CASSNQGAGYTF	TGTGCCAGCAGTAATCAGGGGGCAGGCTACACCTTC
TRBV6-5	TRBJ1-1	.	.	12	CASSYGVGGAFF	TGTGCCAGCAGTTACGGAGTTGGGGGGGCTTTCTTT
TRBV19	TRBJ2-2	.	.	14	CASTQGGSGGELFF	TGTGCCAGTACCCAAGGGGGGAGCGGCGGGGAGCTGTTTTTT
TRBV30	TRBJ1-3	.	.	18	CAWDSEKLAGLSGNTIYF	TGTGCCTGGGACTCGGAAAAACTCGCGGGCCTCTCTGGAAACACCATATATTTT
TRBV21-1	TRBJ2-1	.	.	19	CASSKPRLAGGSYHNEQFF	TGTGCCAGCAGCAAACCCCGGCTAGCGGGAGGGTCCTACCACAATGAGCAGTTCTTC
TRBV21-1	TRBJ1-1	once	.	14	CASWDGVLNTEAFF	TGTGCCAGCTGGGATGGGGTCTTGAACACTGAAGCTTTCTTT
TRBV15	TRBJ1-6	.	.	14	CATKGPGWNSPLHF	TGTGCCACCAAAGGTCCAGGTTGGAATTCACCCCTCCACTTT